The 23 T cell receptor beta chains below come from one sample, sequenced in a study of T cell responses to AZD1222 COVID-19 vaccine. Produced via immunoSEQ multiplex PCR; TCRdb's table is partial and in-frame only. The sample has around 180,000 clones, approximately 90% seen once; the top ten hold around 5.8%. Here the sequenced sample was peripheral blood, taken on day 0 of AZD1222 vaccination. The receptors come from an adult in good health.

Points on this clone: The same CDR3 is also encoded by other DNA sequences in this sample. The V and J genes are TRBV28 and TRBJ1-5, with TRBD1 matching 7 bases. CDR1 and CDR2 (germline): MDHEN, SYDVKM. Trimming cost V 6 bases and J 3 bases; bases outside gene matches: 5. CDR3 length equals 14 residues. CDR3 nucleotide sequence: TGTGCCAGCAGGCTGACAGGGTCCAATCAGCCCCAGCATTTT. Its translation is CASRLTGSNQPQHF. The full variable domain, with the rest looked up from reference TRBV28 and TRBJ1-5, is DVKVTQSSRYLVKRTGEKVFLECVQDMDHENMFWYRQDPGLGLRLIYFSYDVKMKEKGDIPEGYSVSREKKERFSLILESASTNQTSMYLCASRLTGSNQPQHFGDGTRLSIL.

The chain recombines TRBV9 with TRBJ2-1; D might be TRBD1 or TRBD2, each matching 5 bases. V gave up 4 bases and J gave up 9 bases, with 20 bases separating them. CDR1 and CDR2 (germline): SGDLS, YYNGEE. The CDR3 is 15 amino acids. The CDR3 protein is CASSSADRGRSEQFF. CDR3 coding DNA: TGTGCCAGCAGCTCCGCCGACCGGGGACGAAGTGAGCAGTTCTTC.

The genes are TRBV27 and TRBJ1-2, with TRBD1 identical over 7 bases. Trimming at V came to 6 bases and at J to 2 bases, leaving 6 bases not matched to a gene. The CDR3 is 14 residues long. CDR1 MNHEY and CDR2 SMNVEV come from the germline V gene (reference sequence). The CDR3 loop is CASSSPTGNYGYTF. The CDR3 nucleotides are TGTGCCAGCAGCTCGCCGACAGGGAACTATGGCTACACCTTC.

This sequence joins TRBV10-3 and TRBJ2-7; D is possibly TRBD1 or TRBD2 (6 bases each). The V gene lost 6 bases and the J gene lost 4 bases, with 13 bases spanning the gap. The germline CDR1 and CDR2 sequences are ENHRY and SYGVKD. The CDR3 spans 13 residues. The CDR3 loop is CAIRTGGTYEQYF. CDR3 nucleotide sequence: TGTGCCATCAGGACAGGCGGGACGTACGAGCAGTACTTC.

The chain employs TRBV5-4 and TRBJ2-1; 9 nucleotides agree with TRBD2. Germline CDR1 and CDR2: SGHNT and YYREEE (reference sequence). J was trimmed by 3 bases and V by 4 bases; bases with no gene match: 11. CDR3 length: 17 amino acids. CDR3 loop: CASSPTYGAGGYNEQFF. DNA for the CDR3: TGTGCCAGCAGCCCTACTTATGGAGCGGGAGGCTACAATGAGCAGTTCTTC.

The sample holds a few counts of this clone. The chain is built from TRBV27 and TRBJ2-7; no definite D call. Trimming took 3 bases from V and 1 from J, leaving 7 bases between them. The CDR3 spans 13 residues. Per the germline V gene, CDR1 is MNHEY and CDR2 is SMNVEV (reference sequence). Here the CDR3 reads CASSFLGSYEQYF. The CDR3 bases are TGTGCCAGCAGTTTTTTAGGGTCCTACGAGCAGTACTTC.

CDR3 DNA sequence: TGCGCCAGCAGCCCAGAGGCGGGAAACTATGGCTACACCTTC. It yields the protein CASSPEAGNYGYTF. The J gene is TRBJ1-2, the V gene TRBV5-1; D remains unclear. Trimming took off 4 bases at V and 2 bases at J, with 12 bases between the two ends. Germline-derived CDR1 and CDR2 are SGHRS and YFSETQ. The CDR3 length is 14 residues.

This chain links TRBV20-1 with TRBJ2-3, with 8 bases lining up with TRBD1. The CDR3 totals 14 residues. Trimming removed 3 bases from V and 6 bases from J; junction bases left unmatched: 8. The V gene's germline CDR1 is DFQATT and CDR2 SNEGSKA (reference sequence). For the CDR3, the DNA is TGCAGTGCTAGTTGGCAGGGGGCATCCGATACGCAGTATTTT. This translates into CSASWQGASDTQYF.

The chain joins TRBV19 to TRBJ2-2; tentatively, D is TRBD2 (6 bases). CDR1 LNHDA and CDR2 SQIVND come from the germline V gene (reference sequence). This CDR3 has 17 residues. The V end was cut by 4 bases, the J end by 4 bases, with 19 bases between. The CDR3 DNA reads TGTGCCAGTAGTACGCCACCCGGGACGGGACTCACCGGGGAGCTGTTTTTT. Its translation: CASSTPPGTGLTGELFF.

This chain uses TRBV27 with TRBJ2-7; TRBD1 agrees at 7 bases. CDR1 and CDR2 from the germline V gene are MNHEY and SMNVEV (reference sequence). With V trimmed by 6 bases and J by 3 bases, 5 bases remained unmatched. The CDR3 is 13 residues long. CDR3 coding DNA: TGTGCCAGCAGCCGAGGGACAGTCTACGAGCAGTACTTC. Amino acids: CASSRGTVYEQYF.

This clone occurred a few times. Other DNA variants within this sample encode the same CDR3. The V and J genes are TRBV6-5 and TRBJ1-1; 7 bases fit TRBD1. The trim removed 2 bases at V and 3 bases at J, leaving 3 bases unmatched. The CDR3 runs to 14 residues. CDR1 and CDR2 from the germline V gene are MNHEY and SVGAGI. The CDR3 here is CASSYRQGYTEAFF. In DNA form, the CDR3 reads TGTGCCAGCAGTTACAGACAGGGATACACTGAAGCTTTCTTT.

V is TRBV19 and J is TRBJ2-5; D gene unclear. The germline CDR1 and CDR2 sequences are LNHDA and SQIVND (reference sequence). V lost 6 bases, J lost 5 bases, and 13 bases lay in between. This CDR3 is 13 amino acids long. DNA of the CDR3: TGTGCCAGTAGGCTTGGCTCCGGGGAGACCCAGTACTTC. Translating gives CASRLGSGETQYF.

The gene calls are TRBV5-1 and TRBJ2-7; unclear D gene. CDR3 size: 16 residues. Germline V gene data show CDR1 as SGHRS and CDR2 as YFSETQ. Trimming took 0 bases from V and 2 from J, leaving 15 bases between them. The CDR3 region is CASSLGSQTRTYEQYF. In DNA form, the CDR3 reads TGCGCCAGCAGCTTGGGCTCTCAAACAAGAACCTACGAGCAGTACTTC.

The chain uses TRBV11-1 and TRBJ2-2, with no clear D. CDR1 SGHAT and CDR2 FQDESV come from the germline V gene (reference sequence). The CDR3 length is 13 residues. V was pared by 1 base and J by 8 bases, with 8 bases between. CDR3 in amino acids: CASSLGWGGELFF. The CDR3, as DNA: TGTGCCAGCAGCTTAGGATGGGGTGGGGAGCTGTTTTTT.

This clone was seen once. The rearrangement uses TRBV3-1 (or the pseudogene TRBV3-2) and TRBJ2-2, with 11 nucleotides matching TRBD2. Trimming took 1 base from V and 7 from J; bases not matched to a gene: 5. CDR3 length: 16 residues. Germline V lookup: CDR1 LGHDT, CDR2 YNNKEL (reference sequence). The CDR3 DNA reads as TGTGCCAGCAGCCAAGGAATACTAGCGGGAGTCGGGGAGCTGTTTTTT. Translated: CASSQGILAGVGELFF.

The chain uses TRBV18 and TRBJ2-5; unclear D gene. The germline CDR1 and CDR2 sequences are KGHSH and LQKENI. The CDR3 runs to 15 residues. Deletions cut 1 base from V and 4 bases from J, with 13 bases between. CDR3 in DNA: TGTGCCAGCTCACCACTGGCATCAGGCGGAGAGACCCAGTACTTC. As protein: CASSPLASGGETQYF.

The chain combines TRBV3-1 (or the pseudogene TRBV3-2) with TRBJ2-2, with a possible D match to TRBD1 (5 bases). Germline assignment: CDR1 LGHDT and CDR2 YNNKEL (reference sequence). This CDR3 region has 15 residues. Trimming removed 0 bases from V and 7 bases from J, with 12 bases in between. CDR3 loop: CASSQDSRAVGELFF. DNA for the CDR3: TGTGCCAGCAGCCAAGATTCCAGGGCGGTCGGGGAGCTGTTTTTT.

This clone has only one observation. V and J are TRBV5-4 and TRBJ2-7; D tentatively fits TRBD1 or TRBD2 (6 bases each). Germline V gene data show CDR1 as SGHNT and CDR2 as YYREEE (reference sequence). The ends were cut back, 4 bases at V and 2 bases at J, with 16 bases in the middle. The CDR3 totals 15 residues. The CDR3 DNA reads TGTGCCAGCAGCCCGGGGGCGTTCGGTCCCTACGAGCAGTACTTC. Amino acids: CASSPGAFGPYEQYF.

This sequence joins TRBV18 and TRBJ1-6; possible D gene TRBD1, 6 bases. The germline V and J ends were trimmed by 3 bases and 7 bases, with 16 bases remaining between them. Germline V gives CDR1 KGHSH, CDR2 LQKENI. This CDR3 comprises 16 residues. This CDR3 is CASSPETGTINSPLHF. The CDR3 DNA sequence: TGTGCCAGCTCACCCGAAACAGGGACCATCAATTCACCCCTCCACTTT.

This chain links TRBV4-3 with TRBJ2-7; tentative D call: TRBD1 (6 bases). The CDR3 is made up of 15 amino acids. Trimming removed 1 base at V and 7 bases at J, with 17 bases between. Germline V gene lookup returns CDR1 LGHNA and CDR2 YSLEER. CDR3: CASSQVNREGGEQYF. The DNA of the CDR3 is TGCGCCAGCAGCCAAGTAAACAGGGAAGGGGGAGAGCAGTACTTC.

The genes are TRBV5-1 and TRBJ1-1; D is unresolved. The CDR3 has 15 residues. Germline CDR1 and CDR2: SGHRS and YFSETQ. V lost 0 bases, J lost 4 bases, and 13 bases lay in between. DNA for the CDR3: TGCGCCAGCAGCTTGGGGGTTATCGGAACCACTGAAGCTTTCTTT. Translated: CASSLGVIGTTEAFF. Drawing the rest from reference TRBV5-1 and TRBJ1-1, the complete variable domain is KAGVTQTPRYLIKTRGQQVTLSCSPISGHRSVSWYQQTPGQGLQFLFEYFSETQRNKGNFPGRFSGRQFSNSRSEMNVSTLELGDSALYLCASSLGVIGTTEAFFGQGTRLTVV.

V is TRBV3-1 (or the pseudogene TRBV3-2) and J is TRBJ2-1, with 8 positions matching TRBD1. Germline trimming cut 1 base from V and 7 bases from J; bases unmatched to any gene: 6. Germline V gene data show CDR1 as LGHDT and CDR2 as YNNKEL (reference sequence). This CDR3 region has 15 residues. CDR3 residues: CASSQGQGIVNEQFF. As DNA, the CDR3 is TGTGCCAGCAGCCAAGGACAGGGGATCGTGAATGAGCAGTTCTTC.

This clone was counted only a few times. The chain joins TRBV7-9 to TRBJ1-4, with D hard to call. The V and J ends lost 3 bases and 1 base respectively, with 6 bases between them. The CDR3 spans 14 residues. Germline CDR1 and CDR2: SEHNR and FQNEAQ (reference sequence). The CDR3 nucleotides are TGTGCCAGCAGCTTGGGAGGAACTAATGAAAAACTGTTTTTT. Amino acids: CASSLGGTNEKLFF. Drawing the rest from reference TRBV7-9 and TRBJ1-4, the complete variable domain is DTGVSQNPRHKITKRGQNVTFRCDPISEHNRLYWYRQTLGQGPEFLTYFQNEAQLEKSRLLSDRFSAERPKGSFSTLEIQRTEQGDSAMYLCASSLGGTNEKLFFGSGTQLSVL.